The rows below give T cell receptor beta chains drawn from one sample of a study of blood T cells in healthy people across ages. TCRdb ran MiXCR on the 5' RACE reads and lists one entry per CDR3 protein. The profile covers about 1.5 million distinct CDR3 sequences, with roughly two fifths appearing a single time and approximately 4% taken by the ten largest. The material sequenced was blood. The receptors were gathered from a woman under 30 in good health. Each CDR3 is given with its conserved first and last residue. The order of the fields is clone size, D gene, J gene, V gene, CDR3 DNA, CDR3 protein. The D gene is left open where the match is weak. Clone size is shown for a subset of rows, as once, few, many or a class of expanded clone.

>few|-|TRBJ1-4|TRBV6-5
TGTGCCAGCAGTTACTCGACCAGGGAAAAACTGTTTTTT
CASSYSTREKLFF
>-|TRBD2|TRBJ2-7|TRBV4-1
TGCGCCAGCAGCCAAGGAATTAGCGGGAACTACGAGCAGTACTTC
CASSQGISGNYEQYF
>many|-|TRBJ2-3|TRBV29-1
TGCGGAACCTACAGTGCAGATACGCAGTATTTT
CGTYSADTQYF
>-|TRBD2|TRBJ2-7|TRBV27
TGTGCCAGCAGTTTATACGGCGGGAGGATGTACGAGCAGTACTTC
CASSLYGGRMYEQYF
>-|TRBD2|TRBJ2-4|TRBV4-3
TGCGCCAGCAGCCAGCTAGCGGGGGGGATAGCCAAAAACATTCAGTACTTC
CASSQLAGGIAKNIQYF
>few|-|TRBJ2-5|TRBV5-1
TGCGCCAGCAGCCTAATGGACTGGACTGAAGAGACCCAGTACTTC
CASSLMDWTEETQYF
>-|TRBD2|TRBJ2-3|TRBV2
TGTGCCAGCAGTATAGCGGGAGGGCCAACAGATACGCAGTATTTT
CASSIAGGPTDTQYF
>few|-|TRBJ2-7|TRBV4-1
TGCGCCAGCAGCCAAGAAATACGGGCGACCTACGAGCAGTACTTC
CASSQEIRATYEQYF
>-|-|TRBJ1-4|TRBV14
TGTGCCAGCAGCCAATACGGGAATGAAAAACTGTTTTTT
CASSQYGNEKLFF
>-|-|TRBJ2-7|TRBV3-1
TGTGCCAGCAGCCAAAAGGTTTTCAATGAGCAGTACTTC
CASSQKVFNEQYF
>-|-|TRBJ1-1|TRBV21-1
TGTGCCAGCAGCAAATGGGGCAGGATGAACACTGAAGCTTTCTTT
CASSKWGRMNTEAFF
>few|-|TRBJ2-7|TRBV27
TGTGCCAGCAGTTTAAAGGGACCGTGGTACGAGCAGTACTTC
CASSLKGPWYEQYF
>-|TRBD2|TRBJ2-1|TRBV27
TGTGCCAGCAATACCGGGACTAGTGGGTACAATGAGCAGTTCTTC
CASNTGTSGYNEQFF
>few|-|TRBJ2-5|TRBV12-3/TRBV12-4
TGTGCCAGCAGTATATGGACAGAAGAGACCCAGTACTTC
CASSIWTEETQYF
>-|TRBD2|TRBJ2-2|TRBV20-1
TGCAGTGCTTGGACTAGCGGGAGTAGCACCGGGGAGCTGTTTTTT
CSAWTSGSSTGELFF
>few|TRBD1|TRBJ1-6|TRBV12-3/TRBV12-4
TGTGCCAGCAGTTTTGGCAGGGGGTCCTATAATTCACCCCTCCACTTT
CASSFGRGSYNSPLHF
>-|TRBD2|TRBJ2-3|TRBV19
TGTGCCAGTAGTAATACCACGGGGGGGCAAGATACGCAGTATTTT
CASSNTTGGQDTQYF
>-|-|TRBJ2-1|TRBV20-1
TGCAGTGCTAGACACGGGACAAGATACAATGAGCAGTTCTTC
CSARHGTRYNEQFF
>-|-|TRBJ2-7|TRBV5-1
TGCGCCAGCAGCTTGGCCTCCGGGACTCGGAGCTCCTACGAGCAGTACTTC
CASSLASGTRSSYEQYF
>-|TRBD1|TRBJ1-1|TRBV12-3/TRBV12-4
TGTGCCAGCAGCCCAGGGACAGTCGATAACACTGAAGCTTTCTTT
CASSPGTVDNTEAFF
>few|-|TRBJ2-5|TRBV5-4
TGTGCCAGCAGCTTTACAAGCGAGACCCAGTACTTC
CASSFTSETQYF
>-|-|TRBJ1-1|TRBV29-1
TGCAGCGCGATCGTAAGTGAAGCTTTCTTT
CSAIVSEAFF
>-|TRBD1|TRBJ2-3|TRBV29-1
TGCAGCGTTGGGGGACAGCTCACAGATACGCAGTATTTT
CSVGGQLTDTQYF
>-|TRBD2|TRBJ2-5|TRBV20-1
TGCAGTGAATACACTAGCGGGAGTGAAAATGAGCAGTACTTC
CSEYTSGSENEQYF
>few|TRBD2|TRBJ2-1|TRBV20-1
TGCAGTGCTAGAGATGGCGCGGGAGTCTACAATGAGCAGTTCTTC
CSARDGAGVYNEQFF
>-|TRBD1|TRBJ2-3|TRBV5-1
TGCGCCAGCAGCTTGGCCTTACAGGGGGCGAGCACAGATACGCAGTATTTT
CASSLALQGASTDTQYF
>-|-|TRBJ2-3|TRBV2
TGTGCCAGCAGTGGGGCTAGCCTGCCAGATACGCAGTATTTT
CASSGASLPDTQYF
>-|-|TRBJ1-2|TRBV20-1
TGCAGTGCGAAACAGGGAAACTATGGCTACACCTTC
CSAKQGNYGYTF
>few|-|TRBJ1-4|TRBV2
TGTGCCAGCAGTGGAGCCGTTAGACTGTTTTTT
CASSGAVRLFF
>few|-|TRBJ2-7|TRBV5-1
TGCGCCAGCAGCAACGGGACACCCGACGAGCAGTACTTC
CASSNGTPDEQYF
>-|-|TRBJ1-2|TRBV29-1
TGCAGCGAAGACAGAATTTCTAACCATGGCTACACCTTC
CSEDRISNHGYTF
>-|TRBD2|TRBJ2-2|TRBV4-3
TGCGCCAGCAGCCAGGAGATACATGGTGGCGGGGGGGTCGGGGAGCTGTTTTTT
CASSQEIHGGGGVGELFF
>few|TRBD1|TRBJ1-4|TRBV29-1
TGCAGCGCCTGCCGGACAGGGGGCCGTAATGAAAAACTGTTTTTT
CSACRTGGRNEKLFF
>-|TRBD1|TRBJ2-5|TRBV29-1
TGCAGCGTTGACCCAGGGGGCGCGGGAACCCAGTACTTC
CSVDPGGAGTQYF
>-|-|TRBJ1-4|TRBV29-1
TGCAGCGTTCCTGAAGTCCGCAGATCTAATGAAAAACTGTTTTTT
CSVPEVRRSNEKLFF
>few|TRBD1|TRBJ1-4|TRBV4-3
TGCGCCAGCAGCCAAGATAAGGGACAGGGGTGGGAAAAACTGTTTTTT
CASSQDKGQGWEKLFF
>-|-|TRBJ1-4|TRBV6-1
TGTGCCAGCAGTGAAGAAGGGGGGCTACATTCGCGGAAACTGTTTTTT
CASSEEGGLHSRKLFF
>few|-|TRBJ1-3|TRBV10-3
TGTGCCATCAGTGAGGTCGGCAGACCCTCTGGAAACACCATATATTTT
CAISEVGRPSGNTIYF
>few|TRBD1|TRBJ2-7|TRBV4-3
TGCGCCAGCAGCCACCGGGACAGCTCCTACGAGCAGTACTTC
CASSHRDSSYEQYF
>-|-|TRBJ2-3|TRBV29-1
TGCAGCGTTGAGAGCTGGGGAACTAGCACAGATACGCAGTATTTT
CSVESWGTSTDTQYF
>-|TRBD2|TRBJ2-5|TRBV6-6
TGTGCCAGCAGGGGACTAGCCCCTGACTCGGACAATGAGCAGTACTTC
CASRGLAPDSDNEQYF
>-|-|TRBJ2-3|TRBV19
TGTACCAGTAGTAAAGACAGCAGCACAGATACGCAGTATTTT
CTSSKDSSTDTQYF
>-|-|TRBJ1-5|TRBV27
TGTGCCAGCAGTTTATTGGGGGCTGGGCAGCCCCAGCATTTT
CASSLLGAGQPQHF
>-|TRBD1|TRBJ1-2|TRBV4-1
TGCGCCAGCAGCCAAGTGACAGGGGCTGGCTATGGCCACACCTTC
CASSQVTGAGYGHTF
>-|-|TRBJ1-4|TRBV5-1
TGCGCCAGCAGCCCAGACTTGGCCGTTGGAGAAAAACTGTTTTTT
CASSPDLAVGEKLFF
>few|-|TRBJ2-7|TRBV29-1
TGCAGCGTACTTACACAGGGCTCCTACGAGCAGTACTTC
CSVLTQGSYEQYF
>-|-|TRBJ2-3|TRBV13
TGTGCCAGCAGTTCGGGACTGATGTCAGATACGCAGTATTTT
CASSSGLMSDTQYF